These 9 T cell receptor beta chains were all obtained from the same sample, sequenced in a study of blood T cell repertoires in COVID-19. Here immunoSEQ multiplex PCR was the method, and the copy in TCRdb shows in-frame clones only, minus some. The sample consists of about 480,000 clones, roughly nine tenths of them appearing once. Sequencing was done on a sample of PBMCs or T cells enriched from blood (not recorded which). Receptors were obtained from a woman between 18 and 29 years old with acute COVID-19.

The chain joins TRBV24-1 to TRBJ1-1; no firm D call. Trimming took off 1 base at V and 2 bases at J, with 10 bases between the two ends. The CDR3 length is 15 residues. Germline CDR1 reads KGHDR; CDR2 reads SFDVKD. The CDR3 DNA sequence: TGTGCCACCAGTGATTTCCCCGGGTCTAACACTGAAGCTTTCTTT. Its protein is CATSDFPGSNTEAFF.

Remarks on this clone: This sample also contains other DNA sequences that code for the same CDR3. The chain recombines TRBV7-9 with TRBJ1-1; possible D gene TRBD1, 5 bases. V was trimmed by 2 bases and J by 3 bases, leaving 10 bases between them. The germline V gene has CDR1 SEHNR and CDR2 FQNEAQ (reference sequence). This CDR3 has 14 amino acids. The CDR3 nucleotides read TGTGCCAGCAGCTTACTCGGGGGTGACACTGAAGCTTTCTTT. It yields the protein CASSLLGGDTEAFF.

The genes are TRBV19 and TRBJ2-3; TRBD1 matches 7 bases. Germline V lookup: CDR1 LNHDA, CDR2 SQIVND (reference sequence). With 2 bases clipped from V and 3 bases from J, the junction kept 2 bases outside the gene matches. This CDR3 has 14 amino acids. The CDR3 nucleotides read TGTGCCAGTAGTATACAGGGGGTAACAGATACGCAGTATTTT. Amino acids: CASSIQGVTDTQYF.

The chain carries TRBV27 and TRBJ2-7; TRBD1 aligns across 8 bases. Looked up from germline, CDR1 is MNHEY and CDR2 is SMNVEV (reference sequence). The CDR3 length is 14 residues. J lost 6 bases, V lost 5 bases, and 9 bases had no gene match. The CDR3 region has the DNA TGTGCCAGCAGTCGGCAACGGGACAGGATCGAGCAGTACTTC. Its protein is CASSRQRDRIEQYF.

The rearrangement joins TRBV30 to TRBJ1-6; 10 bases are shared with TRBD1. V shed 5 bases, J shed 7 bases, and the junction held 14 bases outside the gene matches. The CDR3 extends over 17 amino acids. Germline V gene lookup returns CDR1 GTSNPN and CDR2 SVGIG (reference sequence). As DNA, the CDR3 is TGTGCCTGGGACGCGGACAGGGGGGGCCTTCGGAATTCACCCCTCCACTTT. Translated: CAWDADRGGLRNSPLHF. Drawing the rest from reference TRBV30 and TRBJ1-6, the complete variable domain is SQTIHQWPATLVQPVGSPLSLECTVEGTSNPNLYWYRQAAGRGLQLLFYSVGIGQISSEVPQNLSASRPQDRQFILSSKKLLLSDSGFYLCAWDADRGGLRNSPLHFGNGTRLTVT.

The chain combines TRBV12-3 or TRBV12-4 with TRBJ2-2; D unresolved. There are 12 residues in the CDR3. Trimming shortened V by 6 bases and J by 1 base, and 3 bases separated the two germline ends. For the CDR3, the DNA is TGTGCCAGCAGCAGGAACACCGGGGAGCTGTTTTTT. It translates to CASSRNTGELFF.

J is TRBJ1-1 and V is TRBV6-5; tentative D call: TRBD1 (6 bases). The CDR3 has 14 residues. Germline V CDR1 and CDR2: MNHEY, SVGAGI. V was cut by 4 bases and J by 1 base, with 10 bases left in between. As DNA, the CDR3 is TGTGCCAGCAGTTTGGGGGCGCCGAACACTGAAGCTTTCTTT. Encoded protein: CASSLGAPNTEAFF.

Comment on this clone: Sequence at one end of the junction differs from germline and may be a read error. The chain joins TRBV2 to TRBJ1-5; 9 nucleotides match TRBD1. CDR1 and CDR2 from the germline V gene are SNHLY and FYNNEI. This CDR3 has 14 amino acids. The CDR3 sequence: CASSRTGANPPQHF. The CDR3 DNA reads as TGTGCCAGCAGTCGGACAGGGGCGAATCCGCCCCAGCATTTT.

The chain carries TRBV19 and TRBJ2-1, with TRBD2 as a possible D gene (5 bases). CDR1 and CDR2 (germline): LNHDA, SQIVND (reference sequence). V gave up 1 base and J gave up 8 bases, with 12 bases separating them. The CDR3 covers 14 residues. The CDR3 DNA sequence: TGTGCCAGTAGTATAGGAGGAGGTTCGGATGAGCAGTTCTTC. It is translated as CASSIGGGSDEQFF. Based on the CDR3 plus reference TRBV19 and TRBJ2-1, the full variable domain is DGGITQSPKYLFRKEGQNVTLSCEQNLNHDAMYWYRQDPGQGLRLIYYSQIVNDFQKGDIAEGYSVSREKKESFPLTVTSAQKNPTAFYLCASSIGGGSDEQFFGPGTRLTVL.